The rows below give T cell receptor beta chains drawn from one sample of a study of blood T cell repertoires in COVID-19. Measured with immunoSEQ multiplex PCR; TCRdb has only the in-frame clones, and not every one. There are 150,000 to 200,000 clones in the sample; 88% occur only once, and approximately 4.4% lies in the top ten. Sequenced: peripheral blood. These TCRs come from a human donor in a cohort sampled during active COVID-19. CDR3s include the opening cysteine and the closing phenylalanine or tryptophan. A D gene is named only where the DNA matches it firmly. Clone size is not always given. Where it is, it says once, few, many or a class for expanded clones.

J | D | V | size | DNA | CDR3
TRBJ1-1 | TRBD1 | TRBV11-2 | once | TGTGCCAGCAGCTTAGCGGTAGGACAGGGGAACACTGAAGCTTTCTTT | CASSLAVGQGNTEAFF
TRBJ2-7 | - | TRBV5-5 | - | TGTGCCAGCAGCCCCGGACAGACCTATTACGAGCAGTACTTC | CASSPGQTYYEQYF
TRBJ1-6 | - | TRBV11-2 | - | TGTGCCAGCAGTTTCATTAGGGGTAATTCACCCCTCCACTTT | CASSFIRGNSPLHF
TRBJ1-1 | - | TRBV11-2 | - | TGTGCCAGCAGCCCTATTAGGGGGAGACAAGCTTTCTTT | CASSPIRGRQAFF
TRBJ2-5 | - | TRBV20-1 | - | TGCAGTGCTGCTAGTGAGACCCAGTACTTC | CSAASETQYF
TRBJ1-6 | TRBD1 | TRBV14 | - | TGTGCCAGCAGCCAAGAAACAGGGGGTAGGAGGTCACCCCTCCACTTT | CASSQETGGRRSPLHF
TRBJ1-6 | TRBD1 | TRBV5-1 | - | TGCGCCAGCATGCTCGACAGGGGCGATAATTCACCCCTCCACTTT | CASMLDRGDNSPLHF
TRBJ2-1 | TRBD1 | TRBV24-1 | once | TGTGCCACCAGTGCCCTCAAGGGCACAGGGGGTGGCTCCTACAATGAGCAGTTCTTC | CATSALKGTGGGSYNEQFF
TRBJ2-3 | - | TRBV9 | - | TGTGCCAGCAGCCGCTCGTGGGGGCTTAAAGATACGCAGTATTTT | CASSRSWGLKDTQYF
TRBJ2-1 | - | TRBV5-1 | - | TGCGCCAGCAGCTTGGGCGGGATTGAGCAGTTCTTC | CASSLGGIEQFF
TRBJ1-1 | TRBD1 | TRBV4-1 | - | TGCGCCAGCAGACTAGAACCGGGACAGGGCACTGAAGCTTTCTTT | CASRLEPGQGTEAFF
TRBJ1-2 | TRBD1 | TRBV27 | - | TGTGCCAGCAGTCTAACAGGGGTCTATGGCTACACCTTC | CASSLTGVYGYTF
TRBJ2-2 | - | TRBV5-1 | - | TGCGCCAGCAGCCCTCAGGGGACCACCGGGGAGCTGTTTTTT | CASSPQGTTGELFF
TRBJ2-1 | TRBD2 | TRBV13 | - | TGTGCCAGCAGCTCGCGGAGGCTAGCGGGCCACAATGAGCAGTTCTTC | CASSSRRLAGHNEQFF
TRBJ2-1 | TRBD2 | TRBV9 | - | TGTGCCAGCAGCGTAGCTAGCGGGGGGAGGGGTGAGCAGTTCTTC | CASSVASGGRGEQFF
TRBJ2-1 | TRBD1 | TRBV28 | - | TGTGCCAGCAGTTTAATCCCGGGACAGTCCTCCTACAATGAGCAGTTCTTC | CASSLIPGQSSYNEQFF
TRBJ1-1 | TRBD1 | TRBV18 | once | TGTGCCAGCTCACCCATCGTAGGGGGCAACACTGAAGCTTTCTTT | CASSPIVGGNTEAFF
TRBJ2-5 | TRBD2 | TRBV7-2 | - | TGTGCCAGCAGCTTAGGGGGGACTAGCGGGCTGGGGACCCAGTACTTC | CASSLGGTSGLGTQYF
TRBJ1-5 | - | TRBV6-6 | - | TGTGCCAGCAACCCGGGGGGGTATGGGCCCCAGCATTTT | CASNPGGYGPQHF
TRBJ2-7 | - | TRBV9 | few | TGTGCCAGCAGCGTGACTCCAGGGACCTACGAGCAGTACTTC | CASSVTPGTYEQYF
TRBJ1-6 | - | TRBV5-4 | - | TGTGCCAGCAGCTTACAGGGAGTGAATTCACCCCTCCACTTT | CASSLQGVNSPLHF
TRBJ1-4 | - | TRBV14 | - | TGTGCCAGCAGCCAAGGAATGAAGGAGTTTAATGAAAAACTGTTTTTT | CASSQGMKEFNEKLFF
TRBJ1-6 | - | TRBV28 | - | TGTGCCAGCAGTTCCCCTCGCGGTTCACCCCTCCACTTT | CASSSPRGSPLHF
TRBJ2-1 | - | TRBV12-3/TRBV12-4 | - | TGTGCCAGCGCCTCTGACGTCGGAGGGCAGTTCTTC | CASASDVGGQFF
TRBJ2-7 | - | TRBV11-2 | - | TGTGCCAGCAGCAGAGGGGGGGGAGGCTACTACGAGCAGTACTTC | CASSRGGGGYYEQYF
TRBJ1-1 | TRBD1 | TRBV5-1 | - | TGCGCCAGCAGCTTGGCCGTTGGACAGGGAGACACTGAAGCTTTCTTT | CASSLAVGQGDTEAFF
TRBJ2-4 | - | TRBV2 | - | TGTGCCAGCCAAGACAGGCTCAAAAACATTCAGTACTTC | CASQDRLKNIQYF
TRBJ2-1 | TRBD2 | TRBV7-9 | - | TGTGCCAGCAGTCCACCCCTTTTAGCGGGGGACAATGAGCAGTTCTTC | CASSPPLLAGDNEQFF
TRBJ2-3 | - | TRBV24-1 | few | TGTGCCACCAGTGATGGCGGTGTAGGTACGCAGTATTTT | CATSDGGVGTQYF
TRBJ1-5 | - | TRBV7-9 | few | TGTGCCAGCAGCTCCCAGGATCAGCCCCAGCATTTT | CASSSQDQPQHF
TRBJ1-2 | TRBD1 | TRBV6-2/TRBV6-3 | - | TGTGCCAGCAGTTACGCGGACAGGGTGGGACCCTATGGCTACACCTTC | CASSYADRVGPYGYTF
TRBJ2-7 | TRBD1 | TRBV7-9 | - | TGTGCCAGCAGCCCCACCGACAGGGGACGCCCCTACGAGCAGTACTTC | CASSPTDRGRPYEQYF
TRBJ2-1 | TRBD1 | TRBV24-1 | once | TGTGCCACCAGTGATTTGTCAACGGGTGGCCGGACAGGAAGCTACAATGAGCAGTTCTTC | CATSDLSTGGRTGSYNEQFF
TRBJ1-5 | TRBD1 | TRBV30 | once | TGTGCCTGGAGTGTAAGACAGGGGGTCGGCAATCAGCCCCAGCATTTT | CAWSVRQGVGNQPQHF
TRBJ2-3 | - | TRBV5-1 | - | TGCGCCAGCAGCTTATATCCCGGGACGGGAGAACTCACAGATACGCAGTATTTT | CASSLYPGTGELTDTQYF
TRBJ1-2 | - | TRBV5-6 | - | TGTGCCAGCAGCCGGGACTCCGGCTATGGCTACACCTTC | CASSRDSGYGYTF
TRBJ1-2 | TRBD1 | TRBV10-3 | once | TGTGCCATCAGTCCCCGGGACAGGGGGCCCTATGGCTACACCTTC | CAISPRDRGPYGYTF
TRBJ1-4 | TRBD1 | TRBV10-3 | few | TGTGCCATCAGTGAGTCGGGACAGCCTAATGAAAAACTGTTTTTT | CAISESGQPNEKLFF
TRBJ2-5 | TRBD2 | TRBV15 | - | TGTGCCACCAGCAGAGATCGACTAGCGGGGTACCTTCAAGAGACCCAGTACTTC | CATSRDRLAGYLQETQYF
TRBJ1-3 | - | TRBV19 | - | TGTGCCAGTAGCGGACAGAGCAACACCATATATTTT | CASSGQSNTIYF
TRBJ2-2 | - | TRBV11-3 | - | TGTGCCAGCAGCCCCGGGGGAGGAGGGAGGAACACCGGGGAGCTGTTTTTT | CASSPGGGGRNTGELFF
TRBJ1-1 | - | TRBV3-1/TRBV3-2 | - | TGTGCCAGCAGCCAAGACCAGAACACTGAAGCTTTCTTT | CASSQDQNTEAFF
TRBJ1-2 | - | TRBV14 | - | TGTGCCAGCAGCCAAGCCGGGGTCGACCCGCACAGGGCACATTTC | CASSQAGVDPHRAHF
TRBJ1-1 | - | TRBV7-2 | - | TGTGCCAGCAGCTTACACAGGGATGTTGGAGCTTTCTTT | CASSLHRDVGAFF
TRBJ2-1 | TRBD2 | TRBV18 | - | TGTGCCAGCTCACCATGGGCTAGCGGGATGGTAAATGAGCAGTTCTTC | CASSPWASGMVNEQFF
TRBJ2-5 | - | TRBV18 | once | TGTGCCAGCTCGCCCCTAGCTAACCGTCAAGAGACCCAGTACTTC | CASSPLANRQETQYF
TRBJ1-6 | TRBD1 | TRBV19 | - | TGTGCCAGTAGGACAGGGCATAATTCACCCCTCCACTTT | CASRTGHNSPLHF
TRBJ1-1 | - | TRBV6-2/TRBV6-3 | - | TGTGCCAGCAGTTACTCGAGTAAGCGGGCAGGGTCGAACACTGAAGCTTTCTTT | CASSYSSKRAGSNTEAFF
TRBJ1-5 | - | TRBV27 | once | TGTGCCAGCAGTTTATATTCGGGGGTTAGCAATCAGCCCCAGCATTTT | CASSLYSGVSNQPQHF
TRBJ2-5 | - | TRBV5-1 | - | TGCGCCAGCACCAAGCAGGGGCAGGGTCAAGAGACCCAGTACTTC | CASTKQGQGQETQYF
TRBJ1-5 | TRBD1 | TRBV18 | once | TGTGCCAGCTCACTAGGACAGGTCAATCAGCCCCAGCATTTT | CASSLGQVNQPQHF
TRBJ2-4 | - | TRBV7-2 | - | TGTGCCAGCAGCTTGGGGAGAGCCAAAAACATTCAGTACTTC | CASSLGRAKNIQYF
TRBJ2-5 | - | TRBV5-1 | once | TGCGCCAGCAGTTGGCTGACCGGCGGAGAGACCCAGTACTTC | CASSWLTGGETQYF
TRBJ2-7 | - | TRBV9 | - | TGTGCCAGCAGCGGGACTGACTCCTACGAGCAGTACTTC | CASSGTDSYEQYF
TRBJ2-7 | - | TRBV3-1/TRBV3-2 | - | TGTGCCAGCCTGGACAGTAATTACTACGAGCAGTACTTC | CASLDSNYYEQYF
TRBJ1-5 | TRBD1 | TRBV7-8 | - | TGTGCCAGCAGCTTAGGGACAGGGGAGCGGCCCCAGCATTTT | CASSLGTGERPQHF
TRBJ1-1 | TRBD1 | TRBV28 | once | TGTGCCAGCAGTCAGAGGACAGGGGGCCTTTTCACTGAAGCTTTCTTT | CASSQRTGGLFTEAFF
TRBJ2-2 | TRBD1 | TRBV10-3 | - | TGTGCCTCGGGGTTAGGACAGGGGGCGCAGGCCGGGGAGCTGTTTTTT | CASGLGQGAQAGELFF
TRBJ2-1 | - | TRBV7-2 | - | TGTGCCAGCAGCAAACTTTTTGGCGGGGGCGCTCGGGGTGAGCAGTTCTTC | CASSKLFGGGARGEQFF